These 32 T cell receptor beta chains came from one sample sequenced in a study of blood T cell repertoires in COVID-19. Profiled with immunoSEQ multiplex PCR; TCRdb holds only in-frame clones, not every one. The data show approximately 31,000 clones, with around nine tenths seen just once and less than 15% held by the top ten. The specimen sequenced was peripheral blood. The receptors shown here come from a man aged 70 or older with active COVID-19.

CDR3 coding DNA: TGTGCTAGTGCCCGGGGCGGGAGGGCAGAGACCCAGTACTTC. It specifies CASARGGRAETQYF. The chain recombines TRBV12-5 with TRBJ2-5; 9 nucleotides match TRBD2. V shed 7 bases, J shed 4 bases, and the junction held 7 bases outside the gene matches. CDR1 and CDR2 (germline): LGHNT, FRNRAP. The CDR3 runs 14 residues.

The rearrangement joins TRBV4-3 to TRBJ2-3, with D perhaps matching TRBD2 (6 bases). V lost 4 bases to trimming and J lost 5 bases, with 7 bases between them. The CDR3 length is 12 residues. The V gene's germline CDR1 is LGHNA and CDR2 YSLEER. The CDR3 reads CASSRAGDTQYF. In nucleotides, the CDR3 is TGCGCCAGCAGCCGAGCGGGAGATACGCAGTATTTT.

This chain links TRBV6-1 with TRBJ1-1, with unresolved D. The CDR3 runs 13 residues. V was trimmed by 2 bases and J by 4 bases, leaving 8 bases between them. Germline lookup yields CDR1 MNHNS and CDR2 SASEGT. CDR3 DNA sequence: TGTGCCAGCAGTGAATCGAGGGTCACTGAAGCTTTCTTT. Its translation: CASSESRVTEAFF.

The J gene is TRBJ2-1, the V gene TRBV9; 8 bases map to TRBD2. The CDR3 is 15 amino acids. Germline trimming cut 3 bases from V and 7 bases from J; bases unmatched to any gene: 9. CDR1 is SGDLS, CDR2 YYNGEE, per germline. DNA for the CDR3: TGTGCCAGCAGCGGGACGGGAGGGCGGTTTAATGAGCAGTTCTTC. Translating it yields CASSGTGGRFNEQFF.

The chain employs TRBV21-1 and TRBJ2-4; TRBD1 reflects the table's D call only, with no check against the DNA. TRBV21-1 is a known pseudogene. CDR3 length: 14 residues. The DNA of the CDR3 is TGTGCCAGCAGCAGGCCCGGACAGGGAAACATTCAGTACTTC. Amino acid sequence: CASSRPGQGNIQYF.

The chain employs TRBV20-1 and TRBJ1-1, with 8 bases identical to TRBD1. Germline CDR1 DFQATT, CDR2 SNEGSKA (reference sequence). The trim removed 3 bases at V and 4 bases at J, leaving 4 bases unmatched. The CDR3 is 13 residues long. DNA of the CDR3: TGCAGTGCTAGTTCGACAGGGGCCACTGAAGCTTTCTTT. This sequence encodes CSASSTGATEAFF.

The chain couples TRBV7-2 to TRBJ2-7; TRBD2 aligns across 10 bases. CDR3 length: 15 amino acids. CDR1 SGHTA and CDR2 FQGNSA come from the germline V gene. V shed 4 bases, J shed 2 bases, and the junction held 5 bases outside the gene matches. CDR3 in DNA: TGTGCCAGCAGCTGGTCGGGACTAGCGACCTACGAGCAGTACTTC. Protein: CASSWSGLATYEQYF.

The genes are TRBV27 and TRBJ2-3; tentatively, D is TRBD1 (6 bases). The CDR3 consists of 15 residues. Germline CDR1 is MNHEY and CDR2 is SMNVEV (reference sequence). The V end lost 3 bases, the J end lost 2 bases, and 12 bases lay between the germline ends. CDR3 coding DNA: TGTGCCAGCAGTTTGTGGGACAAATACACAGATACGCAGTATTTT. Translated: CASSLWDKYTDTQYF.

The chain joins TRBV11-2 to TRBJ1-1; D is possibly TRBD1 (6 bases). This CDR3 is 14 amino acids long. V lost 4 bases and J lost 2, with 11 bases in between. Germline CDR1 SGHAT, CDR2 FQNNGV. This CDR3 is CASSYRALNTEAFF. The CDR3 bases are TGTGCCAGCAGCTACAGGGCCTTAAACACTGAAGCTTTCTTT.

This chain joins TRBV28 and TRBJ1-1, with 7 bases aligning to TRBD1. CDR3 length equals 14 residues. The ends lost 5 bases at V and 1 base at J; junction bases unmatched: 4. Germline-derived CDR1 and CDR2 are MDHEN and SYDVKM. The CDR3 DNA sequence: TGTGCCAGCAGTACGGGACAGCCGAACACTGAAGCTTTCTTT. Encoded protein: CASSTGQPNTEAFF.

The V gene is TRBV18, the J gene TRBJ2-3, with D hard to call. The CDR3 has 13 residues. Germline lookup yields CDR1 KGHSH and CDR2 LQKENI. Trimming took 3 bases from V and 4 from J, leaving 8 bases between them. The CDR3 here is CASSPGEADTQYF. The CDR3 nucleotides read TGTGCCAGCTCACCTGGCGAGGCAGATACGCAGTATTTT.

This sequence joins TRBV19 and TRBJ1-2; no clear D. V lost 2 bases to trimming and J lost 8 bases, with 12 bases between them. This CDR3 has 13 residues. The V gene's germline CDR1 is LNHDA and CDR2 SQIVND (reference sequence). In DNA, the CDR3 is TGTGCCAGTAGTATATCGGCAGGCGGGGGCTACACCTTC. It specifies CASSISAGGGYTF.

The chain has TRBV7-2 and TRBJ2-7; D unclear. The length of the CDR3 is 12 residues. V lost 0 bases and J 2 bases, leaving 2 bases between the germline ends. Germline V gives CDR1 SGHTA, CDR2 FQGNSA. The CDR3 nucleotides are TGTGCCAGCAGCTTAGCCACCTACGAGCAGTACTTC. It specifies CASSLATYEQYF. Based on the CDR3 plus reference TRBV7-2 and TRBJ2-7, the full variable domain is GAGVSQSPSNKVTEKGKDVELRCDPISGHTALYWYRQSLGQGLEFLIYFQGNSAPDKSGLPSDRFSAERTGGSVSTLTIQRTQQEDSAVYLCASSLATYEQYFGPGTRLTVT.

The chain links TRBV10-1 to TRBJ2-3; 11 bases map to TRBD2. The CDR3 has 17 residues. Germline V gives CDR1 WNHNN, CDR2 SYGVQD (reference sequence). V trimming: 2 bases; J trimming: 4 bases; junction bases outside the gene matches: 8. In DNA, the CDR3 is TGCGCCAGCAGTGAGACTAGCGGGGGCCGCGGCCCAGATACGCAGTATTTT. Amino acid sequence: CASSETSGGRGPDTQYF.

V and J are TRBV6-5 and TRBJ1-1, with 10 bases fitting TRBD1. CDR3 size: 15 residues. The germline V gene encodes CDR1 MNHEY and CDR2 SVGAGI. With 6 bases clipped from V and 5 bases from J, the junction kept 9 bases outside the gene matches. The CDR3 region has the DNA TGTGCCAGCAGGCCCAGACAGGGGGCCCTTACTGAAGCTTTCTTT. Protein: CASRPRQGALTEAFF.

This clone was picked up one time. The chain couples TRBV29-1 to TRBJ2-7, with D tentatively TRBD1 (6 bases). The germline V and J ends were trimmed by 7 bases and 4 bases, with 11 bases remaining between them. CDR3 length: 11 residues. CDR1 is SQVTM, CDR2 ANQGSEA, per germline. This CDR3 is CSAVRGYEQYF. CDR3 bases: TGCAGCGCCGTCAGGGGATACGAGCAGTACTTC.

J is TRBJ2-3 and V is TRBV11-2; TRBD2 matches 7 bases. With 4 bases clipped from V and 6 bases from J, the junction kept 7 bases outside the gene matches. The CDR3 spans 14 residues. The V gene's germline CDR1 is SGHAT and CDR2 FQNNGV. The chain's CDR3 is CASSSGRSRDTQYF. The CDR3 DNA follows: TGTGCCAGCAGCTCCGGGAGGAGCAGGGATACGCAGTATTTT.

This sequence joins TRBV7-3 and TRBJ2-5, with TRBD2 as a possible D gene (6 bases). Looked up from germline, CDR1 is SGHTA and CDR2 is FQGTGA. This CDR3 has 13 residues. V shed 5 bases and J shed 4 bases, with 11 bases lying between them. This CDR3 is CASSRLEGETQYF. The CDR3 DNA reads as TGTGCCAGCAGCCGGTTGGAGGGAGAGACCCAGTACTTC.

V usage is TRBV6-5 and J usage is TRBJ1-5; 7 nucleotides match TRBD1. The CDR3 sequence is 13 residues long. Trimming removed 7 bases from V and 3 bases from J; junction bases left unmatched: 3. The germline V gene encodes CDR1 MNHEY and CDR2 SVGAGI. The CDR3 DNA reads as TGTGCCAGCAAGGGGACAGCCAATCAGCCCCAGCATTTT. Its translation is CASKGTANQPQHF.

The V and J genes are TRBV15 and TRBJ1-3, with TRBD1 identical over 7 bases. Germline V gene sequence: CDR1 LNHNV, CDR2 YYDKDF (reference sequence). The junction had 1 base not matched to a gene; V was cut back by 0 bases and J by 2 bases. CDR3 length: 15 amino acids. CDR3 residues: CATSRERGPGNTIYF. CDR3 bases: TGTGCCACCAGCAGAGAAAGGGGGCCTGGAAACACCATATATTTT.

The V and J genes are TRBV11-2 and TRBJ2-1; a possible D gene is TRBD1 (6 bases). Between the trimmed V and J ends, which lost 6 bases and 4 bases, there was a span of 25 bases. Germline V gene lookup returns CDR1 SGHAT and CDR2 FQNNGV. The CDR3 length is 18 residues. Written as DNA, the CDR3 is TGTGCCAGCAGTCAACCTACCCGAGGGGGAAGGAATTACAATGAGCAGTTCTTC. This encodes CASSQPTRGGRNYNEQFF.

This clone counts as medium-sized. This rearrangement joins TRBV7-8 to TRBJ2-5; 7 bases match TRBD1. J gave up 1 base and V 1 base, and 3 bases lay outside the gene matches. The CDR3 is 15 residues long. CDR1 is SGHVS, CDR2 FQNEAQ, per germline. The CDR3 protein is CASSLEGTAQETQYF. As DNA, the CDR3 is TGTGCCAGCAGCTTAGAAGGGACAGCCCAAGAGACCCAGTACTTC. Full variable domain (rest looked up from reference TRBV7-8 and TRBJ2-5): GAGVSQSPRYKVAKRGQDVALRCDPISGHVSLFWYQQALGQGPEFLTYFQNEAQLDKSGLPSDRFFAERPEGSVSTLKIQRTQQEDSAVYLCASSLEGTAQETQYFGPGTRLLVL.

The CDR3 nucleotides read TGCGCCAGCAGCTTGGCCTTAGGGGTTGAGACCCAGTACTTC. This encodes CASSLALGVETQYF. The chain links TRBV5-1 to TRBJ2-5; perhaps TRBD1 as D (5 bases). V lost 0 bases and J lost 5, with 11 bases in between. The germline gives CDR1 SGHRS, CDR2 YFSETQ. The CDR3 length is 14 residues.

The chain links TRBV7-8 to TRBJ1-2; D unclear. Germline CDR1 and CDR2: SGHVS and FQNEAQ. Trimming cost V 1 base and J 5 bases, with 11 bases left between them. The CDR3 has 14 amino acids. The CDR3 coding sequence is TGTGCCAGCAGCTTAGGACTGGAGCTTTATGGCTACACCTTC. Its translation: CASSLGLELYGYTF.

The rearrangement uses TRBV5-1 and TRBJ2-7, with TRBD2 matching over 7 bases. The CDR3 runs 16 residues. Trimming at V came to 2 bases and at J to 6 bases, leaving 14 bases not matched to a gene. The germline V gene encodes CDR1 SGHRS and CDR2 YFSETQ. The CDR3 DNA reads TGCGCCAGCAGCTTATCTAATCGCGGGAGTAACTCCGAGCAGTACTTC. Its protein is CASSLSNRGSNSEQYF.

This clone was detected only a few times. The chain combines TRBV6-1 with TRBJ1-1; D gene ambiguous. V dropped 2 bases and J dropped 6 bases, with 16 bases sitting between them. CDR3 length: 15 residues. Germline CDR1 and CDR2: MNHNS and SASEGT. CDR3 sequence reads: CASSERSGLSAEAFF. In DNA, the CDR3 is TGTGCCAGCAGTGAACGTTCTGGGCTGTCCGCTGAAGCTTTCTTT.

V usage is TRBV6-5 and J usage is TRBJ2-5, with 9 positions matching TRBD1. The CDR3 runs 16 residues. CDR1 is MNHEY and CDR2 is SVGAGI in the germline V gene. Trimming took 0 bases from V and 4 from J; bases not matched to a gene: 6. The CDR3 sequence: CASSYSPTGGPETQYF. The CDR3 nucleotides are TGTGCCAGCAGTTACTCGCCGACAGGGGGTCCAGAGACCCAGTACTTC.

The J gene is TRBJ2-1, the V gene TRBV10-3; 13 positions match TRBD2. Germline V gene data show CDR1 as ENHRY and CDR2 as SYGVKD. CDR3 length: 16 amino acids. The trim removed 3 bases at V and 7 bases at J, leaving 6 bases unmatched. CDR3 loop: CAISELAGGSRNEQFF. The DNA for the CDR3 is TGTGCCATCAGTGAACTAGCGGGAGGGTCTAGGAATGAGCAGTTCTTC.

This chain connects TRBV12-3 or TRBV12-4 to TRBJ2-1, with no clear D. Trimming took 5 bases from V and 7 from J, leaving 9 bases between them. The CDR3 sequence is 12 residues long. CDR3 bases: TGTGCCAGCAGTCCCGGAGCGAATGAGCAGTTCTTC. Amino acids: CASSPGANEQFF.

CDR3 coding DNA: TGTGCCAGCAGTTACTCGGGACTAGCGACAGATACGCAGTATTTT. It specifies CASSYSGLATDTQYF. This rearrangement joins TRBV6-5 to TRBJ2-3; 10 bases map to TRBD2. The V gene end was trimmed by 0 bases and the J gene end by 3 bases; junction bases not matched to a gene: 0. CDR1 is MNHEY and CDR2 is SVGAGI in the germline V gene. CDR3 length equals 15 residues.

CDR3 in amino acids: CASSQDMGQSSNEQFF. The CDR3 DNA reads as TGTGCCAGCAGCCAAGATATGGGCCAGTCTTCCAATGAGCAGTTCTTC. The chain couples TRBV4-2 to TRBJ2-1; D is uncertain. Germline CDR1 is LGHNA and CDR2 is YNFKEQ. The V gene lost 0 bases and the J gene lost 6 bases, with 15 bases spanning the gap. The CDR3 runs to 16 residues.

This chain uses TRBV10-2 with TRBJ2-4; D perhaps matches TRBD1 (6 bases). V lost 4 bases, J lost 0 bases, and 10 bases lay in between. Germline V gene data show CDR1 as WSHSY and CDR2 as SAAADI. The CDR3 is 15 amino acids. The CDR3 sequence is CASSGDILAKNIQYF. The CDR3 bases are TGCGCCAGCAGTGGGGACATTCTAGCCAAAAACATTCAGTACTTC.